This TCR beta chain originates from a study of blood T cells in healthy people across ages. General study points: Because donor CMV status was unknown, expanded clonotype changes were possibly confounded.

Alongside a J-beta primer mix, a sample-barcoded 5' primer served in a second PCR lasting roughly 7 to 11 cycles. TCRdb recomputed calls from the 5' RACE reads with MiXCR, one row per CDR3 protein. The table has 780,000 or so distinct CDR3 sequences, about 53% seen once. The CDR3 totals 13 residues. V was shortened by 4 bases and J by 2 bases, with 9 bases between the two germline ends. CDR1 is SGHRS and CDR2 is YFSETQ in the germline V gene. With regard to this clonotype: Its antigen remains unknown.

The gene calls are TRBV5-1 and TRBJ2-5; no clear D. The sequencing input was blood. The TCR sequence derives from a man of 80 years or more in good health. As DNA, the CDR3 is TGCGCCAGCAGCAGCCCAGCACAAGAGACCCAGTACTTC. It yields the protein CASSSPAQETQYF.